A single sample is the source of the 23 T cell receptor beta chains below, sequenced in a study of blood T cell repertoires in COVID-19. Using immunoSEQ multiplex PCR, the repertoire was profiled, and TCRdb retains in-frame clones only, with some absent. There are approximately 230,000 clones in the sample; about four fifths occur only once, and 7.5% to 10% lies in the top ten. Sample: peripheral blood. These receptors were collected from an older man with acute or convalescent COVID-19.

The gene calls are TRBV5-1 and TRBJ2-7, with 8 bases lining up with TRBD1. Unmatched junction bases numbered 6, after V lost 0 bases and J lost 4 bases. The CDR3 has 15 amino acids. In germline, CDR1 is SGHRS, CDR2 YFSETQ. CDR3 sequence: CASSLAGTGGYEQYF. Written as DNA, the CDR3 is TGCGCCAGCAGCTTGGCTGGGACAGGCGGGTACGAGCAGTACTTC. Filled out from reference TRBV5-1 and TRBJ2-7, the complete variable domain reads KAGVTQTPRYLIKTRGQQVTLSCSPISGHRSVSWYQQTPGQGLQFLFEYFSETQRNKGNFPGRFSGRQFSNSRSEMNVSTLELGDSALYLCASSLAGTGGYEQYFGPGTRLTVT.

The gene calls are TRBV5-5 and TRBJ1-3, with D possibly being TRBD1 (6 bases). Germline assignment: CDR1 SGHKS and CDR2 YYEKEE (reference sequence). Trimming took off 1 base at V and 0 bases at J, with 17 bases between the two ends. This CDR3 is built from 18 residues. This chain's CDR3 is CASSLTLTGTTSGNTIYF. The CDR3 nucleotides are TGTGCCAGCAGCTTGACCTTAACAGGGACTACCTCTGGAAACACCATATATTTT.

This chain joins TRBV27 and TRBJ1-1; no clear D gene. V lost 6 bases and J lost 0, with 14 bases in between. The CDR3 runs to 15 residues. Germline CDR1 and CDR2: MNHEY and SMNVEV (reference sequence). The CDR3 nucleotides are TGTGCCAGCAGCCGAGGGCGGACGTTGAACACTGAAGCTTTCTTT. Protein: CASSRGRTLNTEAFF.

This chain links TRBV18 with TRBJ2-1; 7 nucleotides match TRBD1. J was trimmed by 7 bases and V by 5 bases; bases with no gene match: 5. Germline CDR1 reads KGHSH; CDR2 reads LQKENI. The CDR3 has 13 residues. Here the CDR3 reads CASSREQGNEQFF. The CDR3 DNA sequence: TGTGCCAGCTCAAGAGAACAGGGGAATGAGCAGTTCTTC.

The sample holds a few counts of this clone. The chain employs TRBV19 and TRBJ1-1, with no clear D. Germline assignment: CDR1 LNHDA and CDR2 SQIVND (reference sequence). V lost 3 bases and J lost 5, with 10 bases in between. This CDR3 is built from 13 residues. In DNA, the CDR3 is TGTGCCAGTAGTATGCCGGGAAGGACTGAAGCTTTCTTT. Translated, it gives CASSMPGRTEAFF.

CDR3 DNA sequence: TGCGCCAGCCATGACAGGGCGGAGACCCAGTACTTC. This encodes CASHDRAETQYF. The rearrangement links TRBV5-1 to TRBJ2-5; the match to TRBD1 covers 7 bases. This CDR3 contains 12 residues. V lost 7 bases to trimming and J lost 5 bases; unmatched junction nucleotides: 5. Germline CDR1 is SGHRS and CDR2 is YFSETQ.

The gene calls are TRBV7-8 and TRBJ2-1; D remains unclear. Per germline, CDR1 SGHVS and CDR2 FQNEAQ. Deletions cut 4 bases from V and 8 bases from J, with 12 bases between. The CDR3 runs 13 residues. The CDR3 bases are TGTGCCAGCAGCTCCTTGATTTCGGATGAGCAGTTCTTC. Residues: CASSSLISDEQFF.

V usage is TRBV6-5 and J usage is TRBJ2-1; TRBD2 is a possible D gene (5 bases). V lost 0 bases to trimming and J lost 9 bases, with 15 bases between them. CDR3 length equals 15 residues. In germline, CDR1 is MNHEY, CDR2 SVGAGI. The CDR3 spells CASSYSSGPLGEQFF. The CDR3 nucleotides read TGTGCCAGCAGTTACTCCAGCGGCCCATTAGGTGAGCAGTTCTTC.

V and J are TRBV12-3 or TRBV12-4 and TRBJ2-1, with a tentative D call TRBD1 (6 bases). The CDR3 loop spans 13 amino acids. Trimming shortened V by 7 bases and J by 4 bases, and 11 bases separated the two germline ends. CDR3 DNA sequence: TGTGCCAGCACCGAAAGGGGGTACAATGAGCAGTTCTTC. Translated, it gives CASTERGYNEQFF.

This chain joins TRBV10-2 and TRBJ2-7; 9 bases are shared with TRBD2. The V and J ends lost 8 bases and 2 bases, in that order; junction bases with no gene match: 7. The CDR3 runs to 14 residues. The germline gives CDR1 WSHSY, CDR2 SAAADI. CDR3 loop: CASRPSGTTYEQYF. The CDR3 region has the DNA TGCGCCAGCCGCCCTAGCGGGACTACCTACGAGCAGTACTTC.

This chain connects TRBV11-2 to TRBJ1-5, with 9 positions matching TRBD1. V trimming: 5 bases; J trimming: 2 bases; junction bases outside the gene matches: 7. This CDR3 has 16 amino acids. Per the germline V gene, CDR1 is SGHAT and CDR2 is FQNNGV. DNA of the CDR3: TGTGCCAGCAGCCGATTGACAGGGGGTCGCAATCAGCCCCAGCATTTT. This gives the protein CASSRLTGGRNQPQHF. The entire variable domain, with the rest obtained from reference TRBV11-2 and TRBJ1-5, is as follows: EAGVAQSPRYKIIEKRQSVAFWCNPISGHATLYWYQQILGQGPKLLIQFQNNGVVDDSQLPKDRFSAERLKGVDSTLKIQPAKLEDSAVYLCASSRLTGGRNQPQHFGDGTRLSIL.

The chain links TRBV7-6 to TRBJ2-1; 10 nucleotides line up with TRBD2. CDR1 and CDR2 from the germline V gene are SGHVS and FNYEAQ. The J segment lost 10 bases and the V segment lost 2 bases, leaving 5 bases of the junction unmatched. This CDR3 comprises 14 residues. This CDR3 reads CASSLSGGAPEQFF. The CDR3, as DNA: TGTGCCAGCAGCTTAAGCGGGGGGGCGCCGGAGCAGTTCTTC.

The chain has TRBV6-6 and TRBJ1-5; possibly TRBD1 for D (6 bases). The CDR3 runs 13 residues. Deletions cut 8 bases from V and 2 bases from J, with 10 bases between. The V gene's germline CDR1 is MNHNY and CDR2 SVGAGI (reference sequence). In DNA, the CDR3 is TGTGCCAGCCAAAGACAGGGCAATCAGCCCCAGCATTTT. This sequence encodes CASQRQGNQPQHF.

This clone was counted only a few times. The CDR3 sequence: CASSPGISVDTQYF. CDR3 sequence (DNA): TGTGCCAGCAGCCCCGGGATTAGCGTTGATACGCAGTATTTT. The chain couples TRBV5-6 to TRBJ2-3; the D gene is possibly TRBD2 (5 bases). Germline V gene lookup returns CDR1 SGHDT and CDR2 YYEEEE. V lost 4 bases to trimming and J lost 6 bases, with 15 bases between them. The CDR3 is 14 residues long.

A single count supports this clone. The chain uses TRBV27 and TRBJ2-3; 7 bases match TRBD1. V was clipped by 2 bases and J by 6 bases; unmatched bases: 5. The CDR3 runs to 14 residues. From germline, CDR1 is MNHEY and CDR2 SMNVEV (reference sequence). The CDR3 here is CASSLEDRSDTQYF. The CDR3 DNA reads as TGTGCCAGCAGTTTAGAGGACAGGTCGGATACGCAGTATTTT.

This clone appeared a single time. The rearrangement uses TRBV2 and TRBJ2-3; no firm D call. There are 13 residues in the CDR3. V dropped 6 bases and J dropped 0 bases, with 7 bases sitting between them. Germline CDR1 and CDR2: SNHLY and FYNNEI. Written as DNA, the CDR3 is TGTGCCAGCAGCTGGGCGAGCACAGATACGCAGTATTTT. Its protein product is CASSWASTDTQYF. Full variable domain (outside the CDR3, taken from reference TRBV2 and TRBJ2-3): EPEVTQTPSHQVTQMGQEVILRCVPISNHLYFYWYRQILGQKVEFLVSFYNNEISEKSEIFDDQFSVERPDGSNFTLKIRSTKLEDSAMYFCASSWASTDTQYFGPGTRLTVL.

This chain connects TRBV2 to TRBJ1-5; 9 nucleotides match TRBD1. V lost 4 bases, J lost 0 bases, and 4 bases stayed unmatched. Germline V gene sequence: CDR1 SNHLY, CDR2 FYNNEI. The CDR3 is made up of 16 amino acids. The CDR3 DNA sequence: TGTGCCAGCAGTGTTGGGACAGGGTTTAGCAATCAGCCCCAGCATTTT. Translating gives CASSVGTGFSNQPQHF.

The chain links TRBV24-1 to TRBJ2-5; TRBD1 might be the D (6 bases). Deletions cut 7 bases from V and 1 base from J, with 15 bases between. The CDR3 sequence is 15 residues long. Per germline, CDR1 KGHDR and CDR2 SFDVKD. This CDR3 is CATRAGARAQETQYF. The CDR3 nucleotides read TGTGCCACCAGGGCAGGGGCAAGAGCCCAAGAGACCCAGTACTTC.

CDR3 DNA: TGTGCCAGCAGCCAAGGGGTCGGCAGGTGGGAGGGCCGTTCGGGGCAGTTCTTC. Residues: CASSQGVGRWEGRSGQFF. This sequence joins TRBV3-1 (or the pseudogene TRBV3-2) and TRBJ2-1; 7 bases map to TRBD2. The V gene end was trimmed by 1 base and the J gene end by 12 bases; junction bases not matched to a gene: 21. This CDR3 contains 18 residues. Germline V gene lookup returns CDR1 LGHDT and CDR2 YNNKEL (reference sequence).

V and J are TRBV19 and TRBJ1-4; D remains ambiguous. The CDR3 sequence is 15 residues long. Germline V lookup: CDR1 LNHDA, CDR2 SQIVND (reference sequence). V shed 2 bases and J shed 7 bases, with 14 bases lying between them. CDR3 sequence (DNA): TGTGCCAGTAGTATACAGGCGATACGAGCTGAAAAACTGTTTTTT. It specifies CASSIQAIRAEKLFF.

The V gene is TRBV6-1, the J gene TRBJ2-1, with 7 nucleotides matching TRBD1. Trimming took 3 bases from V and 7 from J; bases not matched to a gene: 12. In germline, CDR1 is MNHNS, CDR2 SASEGT. CDR3 size: 16 residues. CDR3 DNA sequence: TGTGCCAGCAGTGATAGAAGGAACAGGGGACGGAATGAGCAGTTCTTC. This translates into CASSDRRNRGRNEQFF.

Written as DNA, the CDR3 is TGTGCCAGCAGACAGGGCCGATCACCCCTCCACTTT. As protein: CASRQGRSPLHF. J is TRBJ1-6 and V is TRBV6-5, with D possibly matching TRBD1 (6 bases). V was clipped by 6 bases and J by 10 bases, with 10 bases between them. This CDR3 has 12 amino acids. Germline CDR1 is MNHEY and CDR2 is SVGAGI.

This chain joins TRBV4-1 and TRBJ2-5; 10 bases fit TRBD2. The CDR3 is made up of 19 amino acids. Trimming at V came to 3 bases and at J to 1 base, leaving 14 bases not matched to a gene. Germline-derived CDR1 and CDR2 are MGHRA and YSYEKL. CDR3 sequence reads: CASSQFLAGVNRVQETQYF. CDR3 nucleotide sequence: TGCGCCAGCAGCCAGTTCCTAGCGGGAGTCAATAGAGTCCAAGAGACCCAGTACTTC.